These T cell receptor beta chains were read from a single sample in a study of OX40 agonist ivuxolimab in advanced cancers. Clones were read by immunoSEQ multiplex PCR, and TCRdb kept only the in-frame ones, dropping some. The sample consists of about 46,000 clones, under 90% of them appearing once. The starting material was CD4+ or CD8+ T cells sorted from blood, obtained in a trial of the OX40 agonist ivuxolimab. The receptors derive from an adult with an advanced solid tumor such as melanoma, head and neck, liver or kidney cancer. Each CDR3 is given with its conserved first and last residue. The order of the fields is V gene, J gene, clone size, D gene, CDR3 length, CDR3 DNA, CDR3 protein. The D gene is left open where the match is weak. Size is omitted from some rows. Given values are once, few, many or a class for expanded clones.

TRBV14	TRBJ1-6	once	TRBD1	18	TGTGCCAGCAGCCAAGCCGTCCCTGACAGGGGGCTTGATTCACCCCTCCACTTT	CASSQAVPDRGLDSPLHF
TRBV2	TRBJ2-3	once	.	15	TGTGCCAGCAAGGGGGAGGGGGCGAGTACAGATACGCAGTATTTT	CASKGEGASTDTQYF
TRBV10-3	TRBJ1-3	once	.	13	TGTGCCGGCACGTCGGACCTGCGAAACACCATATATTTT	CAGTSDLRNTIYF
TRBV29-1	TRBJ2-2	.	.	15	TGCAGCGTACCGGGGCTGTTGGGCTTGACCGGGGAGCTGTTTTTT	CSVPGLLGLTGELFF
TRBV27	TRBJ1-6	.	TRBD1	15	TGTGCCAGCAACTCCGGACAGGGTAATAATTCACCCCTCCACTTT	CASNSGQGNNSPLHF
TRBV10-2	TRBJ2-3	.	.	14	TGCGCCAGCAGTGAGTCGCGGGTCGCCGGTACGCAGTATTTT	CASSESRVAGTQYF
TRBV19	TRBJ1-5	.	.	14	TGTGCCACCACCCGAAGGGGGATTAATCAGCCCCAGCATTTT	CATTRRGINQPQHF
TRBV28	TRBJ1-5	.	TRBD1	16	TGTGCCAGCAGGGAACCAGCCGGGACAGGGGTTCAGCCCCAGCATTTT	CASREPAGTGVQPQHF
TRBV30	TRBJ2-1	.	.	15	TGTGCCTGGAGTGGAGGGGGGGCCACCTACAATGAGCAGTTCTTC	CAWSGGGATYNEQFF
TRBV6-5	TRBJ1-4	once	.	14	TGTGCCAGCGCCAAACAGGGAGTTGGGGAAAAACTGTTTTTT	CASAKQGVGEKLFF
TRBV5-1	TRBJ2-1	.	TRBD1	14	TGCGCCAGCACCGAAGGGGGCGCTTGGGTTGAGCAGTTCTTC	CASTEGGAWVEQFF
TRBV7-2	TRBJ2-3	.	TRBD2	16	TGTGCCAGCAGCTTGGGACTAGCGGGGGCATCAGATACGCAGTATTTT	CASSLGLAGASDTQYF
TRBV11-2	TRBJ1-5	once	.	10	TGTGCCAGCAGCTTAGAACGTTGCCATTTT	CASSLERCHF
TRBV4-2	TRBJ2-7	.	.	14	TGTGCCAGCAGCCAAGGTCAGGGTACCTACGAGCAGTACTTC	CASSQGQGTYEQYF
TRBV20-1	TRBJ2-7	.	.	11	TGCAGTGCTAGAACGTTCTACGAGCAGTACTTC	CSARTFYEQYF
TRBV18	TRBJ1-1	few	.	14	TGTGCCAGCTCACCTGGACAGCCGAACACTGAAGCTTTCTTT	CASSPGQPNTEAFF
TRBV27	TRBJ2-3	.	.	15	TGTGCCAGCAGTCCGACACATCGAATCACAGATACGCAGTATTTT	CASSPTHRITDTQYF
TRBV6-1	TRBJ1-1	.	TRBD1	15	TGTGCCAGCAGGCGATCACAGGGGGACAACACTGAAGCTTTCTTT	CASRRSQGDNTEAFF
TRBV4-1	TRBJ1-1	.	.	16	TGCGCCAGCAGCCAAGAGGGCGGGACGTTATACACTGAAGCTTTCTTT	CASSQEGGTLYTEAFF
TRBV9	TRBJ2-3	.	.	14	TGTGCCAGCAGCGTAGCGACTAGCACAGATACGCAGTATTTT	CASSVATSTDTQYF
TRBV11-3	TRBJ1-1	.	.	17	TGTGCCAGCATCCAATATGTTGCGGTACAGTCGAACACTGAAGCTTTCTTT	CASIQYVAVQSNTEAFF
TRBV6-5	TRBJ2-7	once	.	12	TGTGCCAGCAGGAAGGGTTTCTACGAGCAGTACTTC	CASRKGFYEQYF
TRBV5-6	TRBJ1-2	.	.	12	TGTGCCAGCAGCTTCCGACAGGCCCGGCGCCGCTTC	CASSFRQARRRF
TRBV10-2	TRBJ2-1	.	.	14	TGCGCCAGCTCGCTCAGACAGACCATGGGAGAGCAGTTCTTC	CASSLRQTMGEQFF